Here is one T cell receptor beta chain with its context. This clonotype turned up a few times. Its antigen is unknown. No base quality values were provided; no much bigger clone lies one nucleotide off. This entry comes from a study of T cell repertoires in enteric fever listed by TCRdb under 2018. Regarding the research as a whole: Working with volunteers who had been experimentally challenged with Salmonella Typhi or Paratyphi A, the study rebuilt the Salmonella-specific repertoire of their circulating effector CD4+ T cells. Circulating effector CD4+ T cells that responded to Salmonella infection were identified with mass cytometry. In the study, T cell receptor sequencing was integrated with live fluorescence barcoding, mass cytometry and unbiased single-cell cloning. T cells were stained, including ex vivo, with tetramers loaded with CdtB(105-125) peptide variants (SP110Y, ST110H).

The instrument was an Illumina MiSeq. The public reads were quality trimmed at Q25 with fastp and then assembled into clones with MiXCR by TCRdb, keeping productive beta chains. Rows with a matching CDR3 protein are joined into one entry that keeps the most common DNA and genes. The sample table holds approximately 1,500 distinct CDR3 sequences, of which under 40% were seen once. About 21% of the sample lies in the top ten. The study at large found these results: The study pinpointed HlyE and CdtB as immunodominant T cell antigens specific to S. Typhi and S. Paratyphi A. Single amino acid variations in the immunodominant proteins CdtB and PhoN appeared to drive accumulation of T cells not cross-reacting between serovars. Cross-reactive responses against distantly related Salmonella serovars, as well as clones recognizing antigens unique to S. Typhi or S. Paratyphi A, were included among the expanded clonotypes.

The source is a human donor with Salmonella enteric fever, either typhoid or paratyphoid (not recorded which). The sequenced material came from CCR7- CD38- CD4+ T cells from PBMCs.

The DNA is as follows: TGCGCCAGCAGCTTGGCGGGGGGTCACTACAATGAGCAGTTCTTC. It specifies CASSLAGGHYNEQFF. This chain is built from TRBV5-1 and TRBJ2-1, with 7 bases aligning to TRBD2. V loses 0 bases at its end and J loses 3 bases; junction bases beyond the gene matches: 3. Per the germline V gene, SGHRS is the CDR1 and YFSETQ is the CDR2. From the cysteine through the phenylalanine, the CDR3 covers 15 amino acids. Only CDR3 DNA is held: 45 bases, read in frame from base 1.